This entry lists 8 T cell receptor beta chains sequenced from one sample in a study of PD-1 blockade in classical Hodgkin lymphoma. Every single patient, without exception, relapsed after autologous stem cell transplantation, and brentuximab vedotin exposure varied. Sequencing was performed with immunoSEQ multiplex PCR; in TCRdb, only in-frame clones are kept and a portion is missing. Altogether approximately 18,000 clones are present, approximately 68% being singletons, with the ten largest covering around 7.7%. Sequences were derived from peripheral blood mononuclear cells (PBMCs), sampled before the second cycle of nivolumab. Receptors originate from a human donor with classical Hodgkin lymphoma.

The chain uses TRBV7-2 and TRBJ2-7; D is undetermined. Germline CDR1 SGHTA, CDR2 FQGNSA. The CDR3 has 14 amino acids. Trimming cost V 0 bases and J 2 bases, with 8 bases left between them. CDR3 region: CASSLARKPYEQYF. CDR3 sequence (DNA): TGTGCCAGCAGCTTAGCCAGGAAACCCTACGAGCAGTACTTC.

V is TRBV2 and J is TRBJ1-6; D not resolved. Germline CDR1 is SNHLY and CDR2 is FYNNEI. Trimming removed 3 bases at V and 10 bases at J, with 13 bases between. This CDR3 is built from 14 residues. As DNA, the CDR3 is TGTGCCAGCAGTGACGGAGAGGGTAGCTCACCCCTCCACTTT. Translation: CASSDGEGSSPLHF.

The CDR3, as DNA: TGTGCCAGCACCCTAACTAGCGCCGGCTACAATGAGCAGTTCTTC. Amino acids: CASTLTSAGYNEQFF. The J gene is TRBJ2-1, the V gene TRBV7-2; 7 bases agree with TRBD2. Losses at the gene ends were 7 bases for V and 3 bases for J; bases not matched to a gene: 9. The CDR3 is 15 residues long. The germline V gene encodes CDR1 SGHTA and CDR2 FQGNSA.

This clone has only a few counts. V gene TRBV27 combines with J gene TRBJ2-7, with D uncertain. The CDR3 loop spans 15 amino acids. V gave up 5 bases and J gave up 2 bases, with 16 bases separating them. From germline, CDR1 is MNHEY and CDR2 SMNVEV (reference sequence). As DNA, the CDR3 is TGTGCCAGCAGTCTCACGGACCGTCTCCCCTACGAGCAGTACTTC. Encoded protein: CASSLTDRLPYEQYF.

V is TRBV5-4 and J is TRBJ1-2, with TRBD1 matching 9 bases. CDR1 and CDR2 from the germline V gene are SGHNT and YYREEE (reference sequence). V was pared by 1 base and J by 3 bases, with 13 bases of the junction left unmatched. CDR3 size: 18 residues. CDR3 sequence reads: CASSLRDRVRLKDYGYTF. CDR3 sequence (DNA): TGTGCCAGCAGCTTGAGGGACAGGGTGAGGTTGAAGGACTATGGCTACACCTTC.

In its sample, this clone was seen a few times. The chain links TRBV30 to TRBJ1-3; perhaps TRBD1 as D (5 bases). Trimming left V 3 bases short and J 0 bases short, with 12 bases between. Germline V gives CDR1 GTSNPN, CDR2 SVGIG (reference sequence). The CDR3 loop spans 15 amino acids. Here the CDR3 DNA reads TGTGCCTGGAGGATTACAGGCGTCTCTGGAAACACCATATATTTT. Translated: CAWRITGVSGNTIYF.

The CDR3 reads CASSPGGAGGYEQYF. The CDR3 DNA reads as TGTGCCAGCAGCCCTGGAGGGGCGGGAGGCTACGAGCAGTACTTC. This rearrangement joins TRBV7-2 to TRBJ2-7; 8 nucleotides match TRBD2. Looked up from germline, CDR1 is SGHTA and CDR2 is FQGNSA. The CDR3 is 15 residues long. The V segment lost 5 bases and the J segment 3 bases; nucleotides outside the gene matches: 9.

The V call is TRBV27, the J call TRBJ1-4; D may be TRBD1 (5 bases). Trimming removed 5 bases at V and 7 bases at J, with 17 bases between. This CDR3 is built from 15 residues. Germline-derived CDR1 and CDR2 are MNHEY and SMNVEV (reference sequence). CDR3 protein: CASSRGVRGGEKLFF. CDR3 nucleotide sequence: TGTGCCAGCAGTAGAGGGGTTAGAGGTGGTGAAAAACTGTTTTTT.